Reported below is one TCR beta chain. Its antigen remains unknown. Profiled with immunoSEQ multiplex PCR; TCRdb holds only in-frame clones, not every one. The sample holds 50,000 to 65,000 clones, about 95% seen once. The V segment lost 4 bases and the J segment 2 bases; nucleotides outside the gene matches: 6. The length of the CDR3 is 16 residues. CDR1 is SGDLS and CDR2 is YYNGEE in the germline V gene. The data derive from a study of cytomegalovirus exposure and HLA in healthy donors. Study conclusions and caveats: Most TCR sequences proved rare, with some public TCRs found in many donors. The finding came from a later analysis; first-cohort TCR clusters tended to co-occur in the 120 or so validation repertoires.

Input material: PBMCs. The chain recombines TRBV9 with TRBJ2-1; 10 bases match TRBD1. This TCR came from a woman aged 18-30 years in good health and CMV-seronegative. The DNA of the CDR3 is TGTGCCAGCAGCCACAGACAGGGGGCTCCCTACAATGAGCAGTTCTTC. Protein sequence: CASSHRQGAPYNEQFF.